The entry below describes one T cell receptor beta chain. The antigen is unknown. Germline loops: CDR1 MNHNS, CDR2 SASEGT. Trimming at V came to 6 bases and at J to 10 bases, leaving 17 bases not matched to a gene. The CDR3 runs 16 residues. The data originate from a study of T cells after yellow fever vaccination. General observations from the study: Weaker, the secondary response peaked sooner, at day 5 versus 15.

They built TCR cDNA with 5'RACE template switching, a step that put in a universal primer site and UMIs. TCRdb reanalysed the 5' RACE reads using MiXCR and keeps one entry per CDR3 protein. In the table there are hundreds of thousands of distinct CDR3 sequences, around 10% of which are singletons. The TCR was taken from a man aged 18 to 35 who received the YFV17D yellow fever vaccine. The V gene is TRBV6-1, the J gene TRBJ2-1; 8 nucleotides align to TRBD2. The input for sequencing was PBMCs, taken on the day of the first yellow fever vaccination. The CDR3 DNA reads as TGTGCCAGCAGCAGACGGGGGGGGACCATGAGGTCGGAGCAGTTCTTC. As protein: CASSRRGGTMRSEQFF.